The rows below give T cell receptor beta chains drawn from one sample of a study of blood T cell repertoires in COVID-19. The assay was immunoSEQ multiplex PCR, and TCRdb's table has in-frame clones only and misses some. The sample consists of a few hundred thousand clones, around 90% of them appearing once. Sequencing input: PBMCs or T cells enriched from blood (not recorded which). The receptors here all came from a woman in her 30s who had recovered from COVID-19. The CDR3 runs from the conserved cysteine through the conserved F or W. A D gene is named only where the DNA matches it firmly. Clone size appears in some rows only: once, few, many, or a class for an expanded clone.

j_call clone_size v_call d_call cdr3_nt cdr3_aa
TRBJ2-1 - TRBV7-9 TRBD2 TGTGCCAGCAGCCTTAGCGGGGGGCTCTACAATGAGCAGTTCTTC CASSLSGGLYNEQFF
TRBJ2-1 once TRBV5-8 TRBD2 TGTGCCAGCAGCACGGGACTAGCGGGGTACAATGAGCAGTTCTTC CASSTGLAGYNEQFF
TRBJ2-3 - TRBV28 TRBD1 TGTGCCAGCAGGCGGACAGGTAGCACAGATACGCAGTATTTT CASRRTGSTDTQYF
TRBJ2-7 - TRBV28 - TGTGCCAGCAGTTCGTCCTACGAGCAGTACTTC CASSSSYEQYF
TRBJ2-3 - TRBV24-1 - TGTGCCACCAGTGATACCCGCCACACTCGGGGCACAGATACGCAGTATTTT CATSDTRHTRGTDTQYF
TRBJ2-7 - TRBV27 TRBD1 TGTGCCAGCAGTAACAGGGACAGCTACGAGCAGTACTTC CASSNRDSYEQYF
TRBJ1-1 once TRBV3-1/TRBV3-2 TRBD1 TGTGCCAGCAGCCAACCTTCGACAGGGTCGAACACTGAAGCTTTCTTT CASSQPSTGSNTEAFF
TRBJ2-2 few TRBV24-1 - TGTGCCACCAGTGATTTGGGAGGGCCCGGGGAGCTGTTTTTT CATSDLGGPGELFF
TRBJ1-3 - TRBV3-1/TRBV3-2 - TGTGCCAGCAGCCAGACAACTGGAAACACCATATATTTT CASSQTTGNTIYF
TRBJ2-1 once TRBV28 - TGTGCCAGCACCCAAGTACTGGACATTTCAATTAATGAGCAGTTCTTC CASTQVLDISINEQFF
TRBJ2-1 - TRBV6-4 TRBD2 TGTGCCAGCAGTGGTTCTAGCGGGAGGGCCGTTGAGCAGTTCTTC CASSGSSGRAVEQFF
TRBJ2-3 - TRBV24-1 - TGTGCCACCAGTGGCTATTGGGGGCCACATACGCAGTATTTT CATSGYWGPHTQYF
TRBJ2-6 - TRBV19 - TGTGCCAGTATTAACGGACACTCTGGGGCCAACGTCCTGACTTTC CASINGHSGANVLTF
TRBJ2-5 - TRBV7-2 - TGTGCCAGCAGCTTACAGGGTGGAAGGGAGACCCAGTACTTC CASSLQGGRETQYF
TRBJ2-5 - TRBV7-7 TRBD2 TGTGCTAGCAGCCTAGGGACCGGGGGGATGATTGAGACCCAGTACTTC CASSLGTGGMIETQYF
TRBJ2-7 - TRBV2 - TGTGCCAGCATTCCTGGGACTGGGACCTACGAGCAGTACTTC CASIPGTGTYEQYF
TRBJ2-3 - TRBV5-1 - TGCGCCAGCAGCTTGGAGGACTTCTTGGTTGCGTATTTT CASSLEDFLVAYF
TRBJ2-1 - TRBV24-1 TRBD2 TGTGCCACCAGTTCTCTAGCGGGAGATAGAAATGAGCAGTTCTTC CATSSLAGDRNEQFF
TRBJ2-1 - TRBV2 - TGTGCCAGCAGTGAGGCGCGGATCTCCTACAATGAGCAGTTCTTC CASSEARISYNEQFF
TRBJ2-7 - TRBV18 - TGTGCCAGCTCACCACCTAGCGGCTACGAGCAGTACTTC CASSPPSGYEQYF
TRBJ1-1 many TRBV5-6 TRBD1 TGTGCCAGCAGCTCCCCCGTACAGGGGGCGAGGTACACTGAAGCTTTCTTT CASSSPVQGARYTEAFF
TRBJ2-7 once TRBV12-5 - TGTGCTAGTGGTTTGGCCCAGGGGGGTCCCTACGAGCAGTACTTC CASGLAQGGPYEQYF
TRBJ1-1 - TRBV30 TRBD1 TGTGCCTGGAGTGTGGACAGGGGCGACACTGAAGCTTTCTTT CAWSVDRGDTEAFF
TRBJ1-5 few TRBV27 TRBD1 TGTGCCAGCAGTTTGCAGGGGGCAAGACAGCCCCAGCATTTT CASSLQGARQPQHF
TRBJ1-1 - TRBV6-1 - TGTGCCAGCAGTGAATTGGACACAGGCTTGAACACTGAAGCTTTCTTT CASSELDTGLNTEAFF
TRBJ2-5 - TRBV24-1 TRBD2 TGTGCCACCAGTGATTTTGGTAGCGGGAGTTTCGAGACCCAGTACTTC CATSDFGSGSFETQYF